Listed here are 8 T cell receptor beta chains from one sample, sequenced in a study of blood T cell repertoires in COVID-19. Generated by immunoSEQ multiplex PCR, the TCRdb table keeps only in-frame clones and is missing some. The sample consists of 68,000 or so clones, 65% to 80% of them appearing once. The specimen sequenced was peripheral blood. The receptor source for this set is a human donor in a cohort sampled during active COVID-19.

This clone was seen a few times. J is TRBJ1-2 and V is TRBV28; TRBD1 matches 8 bases. CDR3 size: 16 residues. With V trimmed by 5 bases and J by 4 bases, 12 bases remained unmatched. Germline loops: CDR1 MDHEN, CDR2 SYDVKM. This chain's CDR3 is CASSPFRTGGSYGYTF. The CDR3 DNA reads TGTGCCAGCAGTCCCTTTCGAACAGGGGGGAGCTATGGCTACACCTTC.

This clone was seen more than once but under ten times. V is TRBV3-1 (or the pseudogene TRBV3-2) and J is TRBJ2-1, with D maybe TRBD2 (5 bases). CDR1 is LGHDT, CDR2 YNNKEL, per germline (reference sequence). The V and J ends lost 1 base and 8 bases respectively, with 12 bases between them. This CDR3 contains 14 residues. The CDR3 region has the DNA TGTGCCAGCAGCCAAGGTCCTAGGCGGGATGAGCAGTTCTTC. The encoded protein is CASSQGPRRDEQFF.

This clone was observed once. The genes are TRBV3-1 (or the pseudogene TRBV3-2) and TRBJ2-5; 10 positions match TRBD2. V was clipped by 5 bases and J by 3 bases; unmatched bases: 12. Per the germline V gene, CDR1 is LGHDT and CDR2 is YNNKEL (reference sequence). The CDR3 covers 17 residues. For the CDR3, the DNA is TGTGCCAGCAGCAGGTGTATCAGCGGGGGGGCCGAAGAGACCCAGTACTTC. It encodes CASSRCISGGAEETQYF.

The chain employs TRBV4-1 and TRBJ2-1; 9 nucleotides agree with TRBD1. After removal of 2 bases from V and 5 bases from J, the junction contained 10 bases not matched to a gene. The CDR3 loop spans 17 amino acids. The germline V gene has CDR1 MGHRA and CDR2 YSYEKL. The CDR3 nucleotides read TGCGCCAGCAGCCAACCCGTGGGACAGGGCAGAAACAATGAGCAGTTCTTC. Amino acids: CASSQPVGQGRNNEQFF.

Here the CDR3 reads CASSSKRAPRNTQYF. The CDR3 coding sequence is TGTGCCAGCAGCTCGAAGCGGGCCCCAAGGAATACGCAGTATTTT. The chain links TRBV7-2 to TRBJ2-3; TRBD2 might be the D (6 bases). This CDR3 has 15 amino acids. The germline gives CDR1 SGHTA, CDR2 FQGNSA. With 4 bases removed from V and 7 bases from J, the gap between germline ends came to 18 bases.

Sample share makes this clone medium-sized. V is TRBV10-2 and J is TRBJ1-5, with D possibly TRBD1 on 5 matching bases. The CDR3 spans 15 residues. Germline CDR1 WSHSY, CDR2 SAAADI. Trimming shortened V by 0 bases and J by 4 bases, and 10 bases separated the two germline ends. The CDR3 DNA is TGCGCCAGCAGTGAGTCCAGGGCCGAGAATCAGCCCCAGCATTTT. Translated, it gives CASSESRAENQPQHF.

The rearrangement uses TRBV29-1 and TRBJ2-3; D is uncertain. The length of the CDR3 is 13 residues. Trimming shortened V by 5 bases and J by 0 bases, and 9 bases separated the two germline ends. From germline, CDR1 is SQVTM and CDR2 ANQGSEA. The CDR3 sequence is CSVYVRSTDTQYF. CDR3 DNA sequence: TGCAGCGTTTATGTCAGGAGCACAGATACGCAGTATTTT.

This clone was detected a few times. J is TRBJ1-4 and V is TRBV7-8; no firm D call. This CDR3 is 15 amino acids long. Trimming shortened V by 4 bases and J by 0 bases, and 9 bases separated the two germline ends. Germline V gene lookup returns CDR1 SGHVS and CDR2 FQNEAQ. The CDR3 is CASSSEVSTNEKLFF. CDR3 in DNA: TGTGCCAGCAGCTCGGAGGTTTCAACTAATGAAAAACTGTTTTTT. Filled out from reference TRBV7-8 and TRBJ1-4, the complete variable domain reads GAGVSQSPRYKVAKRGQDVALRCDPISGHVSLFWYQQALGQGPEFLTYFQNEAQLDKSGLPSDRFFAERPEGSVSTLKIQRTQQEDSAVYLCASSSEVSTNEKLFFGSGTQLSVL.